This entry lists 31 T cell receptor beta chains sequenced from one sample in a study of identical twins. TCRdb fed the 5' RACE reads into MiXCR, producing one record per CDR3 protein. This table has 300,000 or so distinct CDR3 sequences, roughly 8.6% appearing once. These records were also assigned to another study, of yellow fever vaccine responses in identical twins.

The specimen sequenced was CD8+ T cells sorted from blood. All receptors come from a young woman in good health.

The rearrangement joins TRBV28 to TRBJ2-7, with 7 bases matching TRBD2. The V gene's germline CDR1 is MDHEN and CDR2 SYDVKM. V trimming: 6 bases; J trimming: 3 bases; junction bases outside the gene matches: 8. There are 14 residues in the CDR3. In DNA, the CDR3 is TGTGCCAGCAGAAGAACTAGCGCGATCTACGAGCAGTACTTC. The encoded protein is CASRRTSAIYEQYF. Filled out from reference TRBV28 and TRBJ2-7, the complete variable domain reads DVKVTQSSRYLVKRTGEKVFLECVQDMDHENMFWYRQDPGLGLRLIYFSYDVKMKEKGDIPEGYSVSREKKERFSLILESASTNQTSMYLCASRRTSAIYEQYFGPGTRLTVT.

This chain uses TRBV10-2 with TRBJ2-1; possibly TRBD2 for D (6 bases). Germline CDR1 is WSHSY and CDR2 is SAAADI. V was pared by 11 bases and J by 11 bases, with 19 bases between. The CDR3 extends over 12 amino acids. This CDR3 reads CAAGGASEKQFF. Here the CDR3 DNA reads TGCGCCGCCGGAGGGGCTAGCGAGAAGCAGTTCTTC.

On this clonotype: One end of the junction varies from germline; a read error may be responsible. The gene calls are TRBV6-6 and TRBJ1-1, with no clear D. Germline CDR1 and CDR2: MNHNY and SVGAGI (reference sequence). This CDR3 contains 12 residues. CDR3 sequence reads: CARSYPATEAFF. The CDR3 nucleotides read TGTGCCCGCAGTTACCCCGCTACTGAAGCTTTCTTT.

This clonotype was observed at least ten times. This chain connects TRBV29-1 to TRBJ2-3; D is uncertain. Germline V gives CDR1 SQVTM, CDR2 ANQGSEA. The CDR3 spans 15 residues. Trimming cost V 8 bases and J 2 bases, with 20 bases left between them. The CDR3 is CSSTAATYNTDTQYF. The CDR3 coding sequence is TGCAGCTCTACGGCAGCGACATATAACACAGATACGCAGTATTTT.

This clonotype occurred many times. The J gene is TRBJ2-3, the V gene TRBV7-9; D possibly corresponds to TRBD1 (5 bases). Germline V gives CDR1 SEHNR, CDR2 FQNEAQ (reference sequence). V lost 5 bases and J 2 bases, leaving 8 bases between the germline ends. CDR3 length equals 13 residues. CDR3 loop: CASSQGNTDTQYF. The CDR3 bases are TGTGCCAGCAGCCAGGGCAACACAGATACGCAGTATTTT.

With regard to this clonotype: The junction differs from germline at one of its ends, possibly a read error. The J gene is TRBJ2-3, the V gene TRBV20-1, with 10 bases that match TRBD1. This CDR3 has 15 residues. Germline V gene data show CDR1 as DFQATT and CDR2 as SNEGSKA (reference sequence). DNA for the CDR3: TGCAGTGCTAGGGACAGGGGGGGATACACAGATATGCAGTATTTT. It yields the protein CSARDRGGYTDMQYF.

CDR3 residues: CATGQGDPYEQYF. The CDR3 DNA reads TGTGCCACCGGACAGGGGGACCCCTACGAGCAGTACTTC. The rearrangement links TRBV15 to TRBJ2-7; TRBD1 agrees at 10 bases. Germline assignment: CDR1 LNHNV and CDR2 YYDKDF (reference sequence). Trimming removed 8 bases from V and 2 bases from J; junction bases left unmatched: 3. The CDR3 spans 13 residues.

The gene calls are TRBV3-1 and TRBJ2-1; the match to TRBD1 covers 9 bases. The CDR3 length is 17 residues. V was pared by 10 bases and J by 8 bases, with 21 bases of the junction left unmatched. Germline assignment: CDR1 LGHDT and CDR2 YNNKEL (reference sequence). The CDR3 region is CATTPLSRDRVYDEQFF. For the CDR3, the DNA is TGTGCCACCACCCCACTCTCCCGGGACAGGGTTTACGATGAGCAGTTCTTC.

The gene calls are TRBV3-1 and TRBJ2-3, with 8 bases aligning to TRBD2. Germline V gene data show CDR1 as LGHDT and CDR2 as YNNKEL (reference sequence). The CDR3 length is 17 residues. V shed 1 base and J 2 bases; nucleotides not matched to a gene: 8. CDR3 residues: CASSQASSGGNTDTQYF. The CDR3 nucleotides read TGTGCCAGCAGCCAAGCCAGCAGCGGGGGCAACACAGATACGCAGTATTTT.

This clonotype was found many times. The chain recombines TRBV10-3 with TRBJ1-1, with D perhaps matching TRBD1 (5 bases). The V end was cut by 3 bases, the J end by 3 bases, with 8 bases between. Germline loops: CDR1 ENHRY, CDR2 SYGVKD. CDR3 length: 13 residues. This CDR3 is CAISEGRDTEAFF. The CDR3 DNA reads as TGTGCCATCAGTGAAGGCAGGGACACTGAAGCTTTCTTT.

This clonotype was counted between two and nine times. The rearrangement joins TRBV28 to TRBJ2-7, with no clear D. The V gene lost 7 bases and the J gene lost 3 bases, with 13 bases spanning the gap. The germline CDR1 and CDR2 sequences are MDHEN and SYDVKM. The CDR3 is 13 residues long. CDR3 sequence (DNA): TGTGCCAGCAATCCCCGGGTAAGCTACGAGCAGTACTTC. It specifies CASNPRVSYEQYF. Combining the CDR3 with reference TRBV28 and TRBJ2-7 gives the whole variable domain DVKVTQSSRYLVKRTGEKVFLECVQDMDHENMFWYRQDPGLGLRLIYFSYDVKMKEKGDIPEGYSVSREKKERFSLILESASTNQTSMYLCASNPRVSYEQYFGPGTRLTVT.

The chain recombines TRBV2 with TRBJ2-1, with D unresolved. The V end lost 10 bases, the J end lost 7 bases, and 8 bases lay between the germline ends. This CDR3 region has 10 residues. Germline V gene sequence: CDR1 SNHLY, CDR2 FYNNEI. The CDR3 DNA is TGTGCCACCGTAGGGAATGAGCAGTTCTTC. Translated: CATVGNEQFF.

This clonotype was counted a few times. The chain combines TRBV12-3 or TRBV12-4 with TRBJ1-5, with 8 nucleotides matching TRBD1. V was pared by 5 bases and J by 6 bases, with 6 bases of the junction left unmatched. The CDR3 is 14 residues long. CDR3 in DNA: TGTGCCAGCAGTCCAGGACAGGGTATTCAGCCCCAGCATTTT. Translating it yields CASSPGQGIQPQHF.

This clonotype was recorded many times. The rearrangement links TRBV27 to TRBJ2-1; D might be TRBD2 (6 bases). Per the germline V gene, CDR1 is MNHEY and CDR2 is SMNVEV (reference sequence). V gave up 3 bases and J gave up 0 bases, with 6 bases separating them. This CDR3 has 14 residues. CDR3 in DNA: TGTGCCAGCAGTTTGCGGGGCTCCTACAATGAGCAGTTCTTC. Amino acid sequence: CASSLRGSYNEQFF.

This clonotype was seen a handful of times. The J gene is TRBJ2-1, the V gene TRBV11-2; D might be TRBD2 (5 bases). The CDR3 consists of 19 residues. Trimming shortened V by 4 bases and J by 2 bases, and 24 bases separated the two germline ends. Germline V gene data show CDR1 as SGHAT and CDR2 as FQNNGV. The CDR3 DNA reads as TGTGCCAGCAGCTCCCCCAGCCAACTAGTGTGGCGAGCCTACAATGAGCAGTTCTTC. This encodes CASSSPSQLVWRAYNEQFF. Full variable domain (outside the CDR3, taken from reference TRBV11-2 and TRBJ2-1): EAGVAQSPRYKIIEKRQSVAFWCNPISGHATLYWYQQILGQGPKLLIQFQNNGVVDDSQLPKDRFSAERLKGVDSTLKIQPAKLEDSAVYLCASSSPSQLVWRAYNEQFFGPGTRLTVL.

This clonotype came up many times. This rearrangement joins TRBV4-1 to TRBJ2-1, with D unclear. This CDR3 comprises 15 residues. Germline V gene lookup returns CDR1 MGHRA and CDR2 YSYEKL. Between the trimmed V and J ends, which lost 2 bases and 4 bases, there was a span of 12 bases. CDR3 in DNA: TGCGCCAGCAGCCAATCCGCGGCAGTTTACAATGAGCAGTTCTTC. Protein: CASSQSAAVYNEQFF.

This clonotype was seen repeatedly, ten times or more. The V and J genes are TRBV24-1 and TRBJ2-7; 8 nucleotides line up with TRBD2. V shed 12 bases and J 6 bases; nucleotides not matched to a gene: 12. In germline, CDR1 is KGHDR, CDR2 SFDVKD. The CDR3 is 13 amino acids. CDR3 region: CAPPLGGEAEQYF. The CDR3, as DNA: TGTGCCCCCCCCCTCGGGGGGGAGGCCGAGCAGTACTTC.

This clonotype has only a few counts. The V gene is TRBV3-1, the J gene TRBJ2-7; D is possibly TRBD2 (6 bases). V was shortened by 0 bases and J by 3 bases, with 21 bases between the two germline ends. From germline, CDR1 is LGHDT and CDR2 YNNKEL (reference sequence). The length of the CDR3 is 18 residues. The CDR3 DNA reads as TGTGCCAGCAGCCAAGACGAGGGCAGGCCTAGCGCGTACTACGAGCAGTACTTC. This gives the protein CASSQDEGRPSAYYEQYF.

In this sample, this clonotype turned up many times. Here the CDR3 reads CASSYSNVAKNIQYF. The CDR3 DNA sequence: TGTGCCAGCAGTTACTCGAACGTAGCCAAAAACATTCAGTACTTC. The chain links TRBV6-5 to TRBJ2-4; D is unresolved. Germline V gene sequence: CDR1 MNHEY, CDR2 SVGAGI. The CDR3 covers 15 residues. Trimming shortened V by 0 bases and J by 0 bases, and 6 bases separated the two germline ends.

This clonotype was seen a few times. The chain combines TRBV12-3 or TRBV12-4 with TRBJ2-1, with D tentatively TRBD2 (6 bases). V lost 0 bases and J 0 bases, leaving 12 bases between the germline ends. This CDR3 is 17 amino acids long. The CDR3 protein is CASSLASSVSSYNEQFF. The DNA of the CDR3 is TGTGCCAGCAGTTTAGCTTCTAGCGTTAGCTCCTACAATGAGCAGTTCTTC.

Many counts were recorded for this clonotype. The chain carries TRBV15 and TRBJ2-3, with D perhaps matching TRBD2 (6 bases). CDR1 LNHNV and CDR2 YYDKDF come from the germline V gene (reference sequence). The CDR3 is made up of 15 amino acids. V was trimmed by 4 bases and J by 1 base, leaving 12 bases between them. The CDR3, as DNA: TGTGCCACCAGCAAACTAGCTAGAGGCACAGATACGCAGTATTTT. It specifies CATSKLARGTDTQYF.

There are a few counts of this clonotype. The J gene is TRBJ2-7, the V gene TRBV7-8; 8 bases align to TRBD1. The CDR3 runs 15 residues. Unmatched junction bases numbered 6, after V lost 5 bases and J lost 0 bases. CDR1 is SGHVS and CDR2 is FQNEAQ in the germline V gene. CDR3 amino acids: CASSDRTGLSYEQYF. CDR3 bases: TGTGCCAGCAGCGACCGGACAGGGCTCTCCTACGAGCAGTACTTC.

This clonotype has more than one count but fewer than ten. The chain uses TRBV7-2 and TRBJ2-1, with 8 positions matching TRBD2. The CDR3 runs to 15 residues. The germline gives CDR1 SGHTA, CDR2 FQGNSA. Germline trimming cut 1 base from V and 8 bases from J; bases unmatched to any gene: 7. The CDR3: CASSLVSGRNDEQFF. The CDR3 region has the DNA TGTGCCAGCAGCTTAGTGAGCGGGAGAAATGATGAGCAGTTCTTC.

As to this clonotype: Compared with germline, one end of the junction differs, possibly owing to a read error. The chain employs TRBV7-9 and TRBJ2-2, with a weak D call TRBD2 (5 bases). This CDR3 spans 15 amino acids. Germline CDR1 reads SEHNR; CDR2 reads FQNEAQ (reference sequence). The CDR3 DNA sequence: TGTGCCAGCAGCTCGAGGGAGTCGAAGACCGGGGAGCTGTTTTTT. It translates to CASSSRESKTGELFF.

At least ten counts were recorded for this clonotype. The V call is TRBV24-1, the J call TRBJ2-1; D might be TRBD2 (6 bases). The CDR3 runs 13 residues. V was shortened by 2 bases and J by 6 bases, with 7 bases between the two germline ends. Germline-derived CDR1 and CDR2 are KGHDR and SFDVKD. CDR3 amino acids: CATSDYGGNEQFF. CDR3 nucleotide sequence: TGTGCCACCAGTGATTACGGGGGCAATGAGCAGTTCTTC.

The table lists this clonotype with a few counts. The chain is built from TRBV12-3 or TRBV12-4 and TRBJ2-1, with D uncertain. Trimming pared 5 bases from V and 9 bases from J, leaving 14 bases between. The CDR3 totals 13 residues. The CDR3 sequence: CASSPRLGGEQFF. The CDR3 region has the DNA TGTGCCAGCAGTCCCCGTTTGGGTGGTGAGCAGTTCTTC.

There are a few counts of this clonotype. DNA of the CDR3: TGCAGTGCTAGAGACAGAGAACCTCAGATTAACTATGGCTACACCTTC. Translated: CSARDREPQINYGYTF. The chain has TRBV20-1 and TRBJ1-2, with D hard to call. The CDR3 is 16 amino acids. Germline-derived CDR1 and CDR2 are DFQATT and SNEGSKA (reference sequence). The V and J ends lost 0 bases and 1 base respectively, with 15 bases between them.

V and J are TRBV4-3 and TRBJ2-1, with TRBD2 matching over 7 bases. The CDR3 is 17 residues long. Germline CDR1 and CDR2: LGHNA and YSLEER. The J segment lost 0 bases and the V segment lost 0 bases, leaving 5 bases of the junction unmatched. The CDR3 loop is CASSQDSSGSSYNEQFF. The CDR3 nucleotides read TGCGCCAGCAGCCAAGACTCTAGCGGTTCCTCCTACAATGAGCAGTTCTTC.

V gene TRBV7-9 combines with J gene TRBJ2-7; D is ambiguous. The CDR3 contains 16 residues. The V gene lost 7 bases and the J gene lost 0 bases, with 19 bases spanning the gap. The germline CDR1 and CDR2 sequences are SEHNR and FQNEAQ (reference sequence). The CDR3 coding sequence is TGTGCCAGCACGTCGATAGTATGGGCCCCCTCCTACGAGCAGTACTTC. It yields the protein CASTSIVWAPSYEQYF.

The rearrangement joins TRBV20-1 to TRBJ1-2, with D unresolved. The CDR3 extends over 13 amino acids. The V and J ends lost 6 bases and 4 bases respectively, with 15 bases between them. The germline V gene has CDR1 DFQATT and CDR2 SNEGSKA (reference sequence). The CDR3 region is CSALPSGGYGYTF. The CDR3 region has the DNA TGCAGTGCCCTCCCGTCGGGAGGCTATGGCTACACCTTC.

This clonotype was recorded at least ten times. The genes are TRBV21-1 and TRBJ1-1; the D call in the table, TRBD1, was not verified against the DNA. TRBV21-1 is an annotated pseudogene. CDR3 size: 15 residues. This CDR3 is CASSPRLPLNTEAFF. In DNA form, the CDR3 reads TGTGCCAGCAGCCCCCGACTCCCCTTGAACACTGAAGCTTTCTTT.